A selection of T cell receptor beta chains follows, all from one sample in a study of T cell responses to AZD1222 COVID-19 vaccine. TCRdb's table, derived via immunoSEQ multiplex PCR, lists solely in-frame clones and lacks some. The table records around 210,000 clones, less than 95% of them present only once. Here the sequenced sample was peripheral blood, taken 28 days after the second dose of the MenACWY control vaccine. The receptors originated from an adult who received the MenACWY meningococcal vaccine as a control. Both conserved end residues are part of each CDR3. A D gene is named only where the DNA matches it firmly. Clone size is stated in some rows and not others, as once, few, many or a class when expanded.

abundance,d_gene,v_gene,j_gene,CDR3nt,CDR3aa
NA,NA,TRBV19,TRBJ2-2,TGTGCCAGTAGTTCGGGACTTGCGAACACCGGGGAGCTGTTTTTT,CASSSGLANTGELFF
NA,TRBD1,TRBV27,TRBJ1-2,TGTGCCAGCAGTTTAACAGGGGACTATGGCTACACCTTC,CASSLTGDYGYTF
NA,NA,TRBV5-5,TRBJ1-1,TGTGCCAGCAGCAAGGAGCCTAACACTGAAGCTTTCTTT,CASSKEPNTEAFF
once,TRBD1,TRBV7-9,TRBJ1-4,TGTGCCAGCAGCTTAGGGACAGGGGGCGATCGTAATGAAAAACTGTTTTTT,CASSLGTGGDRNEKLFF
NA,TRBD1,TRBV28,TRBJ1-1,TGTGCCAGCAGTTCCAGAGACAGGGAGGAAGCTTTCTTT,CASSSRDREEAFF
NA,NA,TRBV9,TRBJ2-1,TGTGCCAGCGGGGGCAAAGTGGATGAGCAGTTCTTC,CASGGKVDEQFF
few,NA,TRBV19,TRBJ2-1,TGTGCCAGTTCACCCTCCTACAATGAGCAGTTCTTC,CASSPSYNEQFF
once,TRBD1,TRBV19,TRBJ1-5,TGTGCCAGTAGTATCACAGGGGGCCAGAGCAATCAGCCCCAGCATTTT,CASSITGGQSNQPQHF
NA,NA,TRBV6-5,TRBJ1-4,TGTGCCACCGCCGGACCCGCTAATGAAAAACTGTTTTTT,CATAGPANEKLFF
NA,TRBD1,TRBV2,TRBJ1-1,TGTGCCACCAAGCTAAGGACAGGGGGCGCCCACACTGAAGCTTTCTTT,CATKLRTGGAHTEAFF
NA,TRBD1,TRBV27,TRBJ2-1,TGTGCCAGCGCCACGGACAGGGCGGCCTACAATGAGCAGTTCTTC,CASATDRAAYNEQFF
NA,NA,TRBV30,TRBJ1-3,TGTGCCTGGAGTAAGAGCTCTGGAAACACCATATATTTT,CAWSKSSGNTIYF
NA,TRBD1,TRBV6-5,TRBJ1-1,TGTGCCAGCAGTTACTACGGACAGGGTAACACTGAAGCTTTCTTT,CASSYYGQGNTEAFF
NA,TRBD2,TRBV12-3/TRBV12-4,TRBJ2-5,TGTGCCAGCAGTGGGGGGGAAGAGACCCAGTACTTC,CASSGGEETQYF
NA,TRBD2,TRBV14,TRBJ2-7,TGTGCCAGCAGCCAAGGACTAGCGGGAGGGCCTGTGCGGTACGAGCAGTACTTC,CASSQGLAGGPVRYEQYF
NA,NA,TRBV6-5,TRBJ1-5,TGTGCCAGCAGTTACTCATCCGGATTCAATCAGCCCCAGCATTTT,CASSYSSGFNQPQHF
NA,NA,TRBV5-1,TRBJ2-3,TGCGCCAGCAGCGCACAGGGCCCTAGCACAGATACGCAGTATTTT,CASSAQGPSTDTQYF
NA,NA,TRBV19,TRBJ2-2,TGTGCCACAAAAGGCGGAGCGGTCTACACCGGGGAGCTGTTTTTT,CATKGGAVYTGELFF
NA,TRBD1,TRBV3-1/TRBV3-2,TRBJ1-1,TGTGCCAGCAGCCAAGGGGGGGGACAGGGTGAAGCTTTCTTT,CASSQGGGQGEAFF
once,NA,TRBV19,TRBJ1-2,TGTGCCAGTAGTCCCCACGGCCAGGGCTATGGCTACACCTTC,CASSPHGQGYGYTF
NA,TRBD2,TRBV7-2,TRBJ2-1,TGTGCCAGCAGCTTCTCTAGCGGGGGAGGTGAGCAGTTCTTC,CASSFSSGGGEQFF
NA,NA,TRBV6-5,TRBJ1-5,TGTGCCAGCAGTATTGGGGGGGGCAATCAGCCCCAGCATTTT,CASSIGGGNQPQHF
NA,NA,TRBV6-5,TRBJ1-1,TGTGCCAGCAGTTACTCGCCGGGAAGCACTGAAGCTTTCTTT,CASSYSPGSTEAFF
NA,NA,TRBV7-8,TRBJ2-3,TGTGCCAGCAGCTTGGCGACTAGGAGCACAGATACGCAGTATTTT,CASSLATRSTDTQYF
few,NA,TRBV4-1,TRBJ2-6,TGCGCCAGCAGCCAAGTTGACATGGGATTCTCTGGGGCCAACGTCCTGACTTTC,CASSQVDMGFSGANVLTF
NA,NA,TRBV16,TRBJ2-5,TGTGCCAGCAGCCAATCGGTAGCAGGGAAAGAGACCCAGTACTTC,CASSQSVAGKETQYF
NA,NA,TRBV28,TRBJ2-7,TGTGCCAGCAACGGACCCCGCCAAGGGGCCTACGAGCAGTACTTC,CASNGPRQGAYEQYF
NA,NA,TRBV27,TRBJ1-5,TGTGCCAGCAGTTTAAGGGCAGGGAGGGACCAGCCCCAGCATTTT,CASSLRAGRDQPQHF
few,NA,TRBV2,TRBJ1-1,TGTGCCAGCACCGCGGAGGGGGGGACTGAAGCTTTCTTT,CASTAEGGTEAFF
once,TRBD1,TRBV2,TRBJ1-4,TGTGCCACCATCAGCTCGAGGGGGGGACAGAATGAAAAACTGTTTTTT,CATISSRGGQNEKLFF
NA,NA,TRBV28,TRBJ2-6,TGTGCCAGCAGTTCACAGGGAACTGGGGCCAACGTCCTGACTTTC,CASSSQGTGANVLTF
NA,NA,TRBV6-5,TRBJ1-1,TGTGCCAGCAGCGGAGGGGGGAACACTGAAGCTTTCTTT,CASSGGGNTEAFF
NA,TRBD1,TRBV7-9,TRBJ1-3,TGTGCCAGCAGCACAGGGGGGGCTGGAAACACCATATATTTT,CASSTGGAGNTIYF
once,NA,TRBV6-5,TRBJ1-1,TGTGCCAGCAGTTACTTCTCGAACACTGAAGCTTTCTTT,CASSYFSNTEAFF
once,NA,TRBV10-1,TRBJ1-5,TGCGCCAGCAAGATAGGGCCCCAGCATTTT,CASKIGPQHF
once,NA,TRBV29-1,TRBJ1-6,TGCAGCGTTGATCTCATAGGAGCGGCTCGTAGCTCCTATAATTCACCCCTCCACTTT,CSVDLIGAARSSYNSPLHF
NA,NA,TRBV7-3,TRBJ2-3,TGTGCCAGCAGCCTCGGACGGACAGATACGCAGTATTTT,CASSLGRTDTQYF
NA,NA,TRBV4-1,TRBJ2-2,TGCGCCAGCAGCCAGGGGGCGCGCACCGGGGAGCTGTTTTTT,CASSQGARTGELFF
NA,NA,TRBV7-8,TRBJ2-7,TGTGCCAGCAGCTTAGGGGGCTCCAGGGGTTCCGTGCAGTACTTC,CASSLGGSRGSVQYF
NA,TRBD2,TRBV30,TRBJ2-7,TGTGCCTGGAGTGTAGGATGGGCTAGCGGGAGCCGCTACGAGCAGTACTTC,CAWSVGWASGSRYEQYF
NA,NA,TRBV10-3,TRBJ2-5,TGTGCCATCAGCAGACAGGACCCTCAAGAGACCCAGTACTTC,CAISRQDPQETQYF
once,NA,TRBV19,TRBJ1-5,TGTGCCAGTAGTATAAGGGGACGGCAGCCCCAGCATTTT,CASSIRGRQPQHF
NA,NA,TRBV1,TRBJ2-3,TGCACCAGCAGCCAAGCCCGGGAAACAGATACGCAGTATTTT,CTSSQARETDTQYF
NA,NA,TRBV19,TRBJ1-4,TGTGCCAGTAGTATGAGGTCAGGGAGCGAAAAACTGTTTTTT,CASSMRSGSEKLFF
NA,TRBD2,TRBV2,TRBJ2-3,TGTGCCAGCAGGACTCGACTAGCGCCAGATACGCAGTATTTT,CASRTRLAPDTQYF
NA,NA,TRBV5-1,TRBJ2-7,TGCGCCAGCAGCTTAGACACCGCCTACGAGCAGTACTTC,CASSLDTAYEQYF
NA,NA,TRBV28,TRBJ1-2,TGTGCCAGCAGTTTACCCCCGGGGGGGGGCTATGGCTACACCTTC,CASSLPPGGGYGYTF
NA,TRBD2,TRBV7-6,TRBJ2-7,TGTGCCAGCAGCCCCTACGGACTAGCGGAGGGGGAGCAGTACTTC,CASSPYGLAEGEQYF
NA,TRBD1,TRBV25-1,TRBJ2-2,TGTGCCAGCAGATCAGACAGGGGTGACACCGGGGAGCTGTTTTTT,CASRSDRGDTGELFF
NA,TRBD1,TRBV5-4,TRBJ2-5,TGTGCCAGCAGCAGAACCGGACAGGGCAAGTTGCAAGAGACCCAGTACTTC,CASSRTGQGKLQETQYF
few,NA,TRBV30,TRBJ1-1,TGTGCCTGGAGTCGCTGGGGCGATGGGAAAAGCGCTGAAGCTTTCTTT,CAWSRWGDGKSAEAFF
NA,NA,TRBV7-2,TRBJ1-4,TGTGCCAGCAGCCCCAAGGACACCAAGCGCTCAACTAATGAAAAACTGTTTTTT,CASSPKDTKRSTNEKLFF
NA,NA,TRBV7-9,TRBJ1-2,TGTGCCAGCAGCTTAGGAATTTCTACAGGGCCCGATGGCTACACCTTC,CASSLGISTGPDGYTF